This T cell receptor (beta chain) was found in a study of shared clonotypes between healthy human individuals. General study points: The study generally estimated greater richness for naive than memory subsets. The sharing of 4.5% to 6.5% of naive CD4 clonotypes was seen across several donors.

Concerning this clone itself: What it recognizes is unknown.

Germline CDR1 and CDR2: SGHRS and YFSETQ. V was trimmed by 1 base and J by 0 bases, leaving 10 bases between them. The CDR3 consists of 15 residues. Produced via immunoSEQ multiplex PCR; TCRdb's table is partial and in-frame only. The table lists 2 million to 2.5 million clones, nearly 97% of them singletons. Partitioning of CD4+ cells yielded a CD45RA+ naive subset and a CD45RA-negative memory subset. Sequenced input: naive CD4+ T cells sorted from blood. This sample's subset: CD45RA+ positively selected. The clonotype originates from a man between 18 and 35 years old in good health. The V gene is TRBV5-1, the J gene TRBJ1-1; D uncertain. The CDR3 here is CASSLSVGLNTEAFF. In DNA, the CDR3 is TGCGCCAGCAGCTTGAGTGTCGGACTGAACACTGAAGCTTTCTTT.